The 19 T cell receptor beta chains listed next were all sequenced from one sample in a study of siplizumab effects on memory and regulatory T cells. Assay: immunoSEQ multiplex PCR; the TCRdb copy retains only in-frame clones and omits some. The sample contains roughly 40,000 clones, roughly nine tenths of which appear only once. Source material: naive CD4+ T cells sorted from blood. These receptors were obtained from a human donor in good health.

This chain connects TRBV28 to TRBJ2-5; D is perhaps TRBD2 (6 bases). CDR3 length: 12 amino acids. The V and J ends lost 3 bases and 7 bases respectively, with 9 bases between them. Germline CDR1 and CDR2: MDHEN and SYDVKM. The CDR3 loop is CASSLGGATQYF. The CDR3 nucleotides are TGTGCCAGCAGTTTGGGGGGAGCGACCCAGTACTTC.

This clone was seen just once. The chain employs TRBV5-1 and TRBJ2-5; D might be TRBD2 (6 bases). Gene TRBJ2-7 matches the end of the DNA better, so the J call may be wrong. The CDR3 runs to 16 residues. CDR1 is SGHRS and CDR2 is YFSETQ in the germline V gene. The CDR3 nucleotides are TGCGCCAGCAGCGTGCGGGACTCCCCTTTTGTTTACGAGCAGTACTTC. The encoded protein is CASSVRDSPFVYEQYF.

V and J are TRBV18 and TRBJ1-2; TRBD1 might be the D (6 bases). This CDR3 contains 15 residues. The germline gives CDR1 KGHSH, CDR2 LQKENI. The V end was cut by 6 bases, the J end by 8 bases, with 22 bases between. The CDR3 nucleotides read TGTGCCAGCTCCCTCGACTATCAGGGGCTGGAAGGCTACACCTTC. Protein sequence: CASSLDYQGLEGYTF.

As DNA, the CDR3 is TGTACAATCGGCGATAACTATGGCTACACCTTC. This codes for CTIGDNYGYTF. The rearrangement uses TRBV6-6 and TRBJ1-2; no definite D call. Germline CDR1 MNHNY, CDR2 SVGAGI (reference sequence). There are 11 residues in the CDR3.

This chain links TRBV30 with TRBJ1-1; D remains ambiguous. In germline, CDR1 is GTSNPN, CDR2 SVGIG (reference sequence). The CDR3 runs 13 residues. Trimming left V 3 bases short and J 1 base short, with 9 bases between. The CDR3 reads CAWRVRTNTEAFF. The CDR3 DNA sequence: TGTGCCTGGAGAGTTAGGACGAACACTGAAGCTTTCTTT.

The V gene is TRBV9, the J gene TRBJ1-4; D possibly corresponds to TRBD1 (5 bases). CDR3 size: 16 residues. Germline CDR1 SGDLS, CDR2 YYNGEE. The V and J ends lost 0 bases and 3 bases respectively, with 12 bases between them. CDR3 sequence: CASSVAGGVSNEKLFF. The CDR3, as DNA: TGTGCCAGCAGCGTAGCGGGGGGAGTCTCTAATGAAAAACTGTTTTTT.

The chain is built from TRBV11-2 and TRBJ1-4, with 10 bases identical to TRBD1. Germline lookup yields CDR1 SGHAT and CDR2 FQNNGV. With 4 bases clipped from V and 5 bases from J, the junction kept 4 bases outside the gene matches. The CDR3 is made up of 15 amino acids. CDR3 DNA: TGTGCCAGCAGCTGGGGGGGACAGGGGAATGAAAAACTGTTTTTT. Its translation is CASSWGGQGNEKLFF.

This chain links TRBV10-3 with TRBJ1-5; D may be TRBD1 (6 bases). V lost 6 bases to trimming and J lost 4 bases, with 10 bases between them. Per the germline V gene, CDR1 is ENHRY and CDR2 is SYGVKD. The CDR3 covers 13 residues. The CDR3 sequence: CAIRGADNQPQHF. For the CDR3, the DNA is TGTGCCATCAGGGGGGCCGATAATCAGCCCCAGCATTTT.

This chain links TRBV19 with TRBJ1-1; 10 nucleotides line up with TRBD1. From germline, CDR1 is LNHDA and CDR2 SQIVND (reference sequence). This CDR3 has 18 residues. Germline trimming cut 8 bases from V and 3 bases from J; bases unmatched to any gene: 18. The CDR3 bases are TGTGCCAGTGCAGGACAGGGGGTTCTTCAGGGAAGGGACACTGAAGCTTTCTTT. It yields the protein CASAGQGVLQGRDTEAFF.

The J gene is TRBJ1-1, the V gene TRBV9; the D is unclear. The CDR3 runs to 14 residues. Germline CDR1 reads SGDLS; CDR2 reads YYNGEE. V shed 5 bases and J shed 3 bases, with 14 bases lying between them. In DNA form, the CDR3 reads TGTGCCAGCAGACTCGGGGTGGCGGACACTGAAGCTTTCTTT. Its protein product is CASRLGVADTEAFF.

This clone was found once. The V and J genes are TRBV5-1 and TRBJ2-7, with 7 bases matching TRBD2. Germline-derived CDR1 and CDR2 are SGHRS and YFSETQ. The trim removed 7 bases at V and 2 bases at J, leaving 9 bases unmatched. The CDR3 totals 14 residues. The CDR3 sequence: CASLGGTGPYEQYF. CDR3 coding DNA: TGCGCCAGCCTGGGGGGGACGGGACCCTACGAGCAGTACTTC.

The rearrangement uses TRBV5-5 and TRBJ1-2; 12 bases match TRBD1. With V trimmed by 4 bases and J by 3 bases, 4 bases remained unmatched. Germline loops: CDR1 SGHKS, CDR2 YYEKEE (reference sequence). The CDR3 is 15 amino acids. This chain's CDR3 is CASSMGQGAHYGYTF. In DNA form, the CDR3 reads TGTGCCAGCAGCATGGGACAGGGGGCTCACTATGGCTACACCTTC.

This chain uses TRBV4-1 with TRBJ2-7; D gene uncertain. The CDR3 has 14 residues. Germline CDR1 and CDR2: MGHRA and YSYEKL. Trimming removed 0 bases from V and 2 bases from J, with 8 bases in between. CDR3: CASSQDGRPYEQYF. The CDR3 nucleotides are TGCGCCAGCAGCCAAGACGGGCGCCCCTACGAGCAGTACTTC.

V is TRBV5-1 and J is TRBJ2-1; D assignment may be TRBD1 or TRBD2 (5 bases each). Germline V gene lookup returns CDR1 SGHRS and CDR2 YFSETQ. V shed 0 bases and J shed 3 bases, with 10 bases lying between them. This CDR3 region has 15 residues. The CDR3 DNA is TGCGCCAGCAGCTTGGGGGACCTCTACTACAATGAGCAGTTCTTC. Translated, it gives CASSLGDLYYNEQFF. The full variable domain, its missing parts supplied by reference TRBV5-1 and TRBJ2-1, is KAGVTQTPRYLIKTRGQQVTLSCSPISGHRSVSWYQQTPGQGLQFLFEYFSETQRNKGNFPGRFSGRQFSNSRSEMNVSTLELGDSALYLCASSLGDLYYNEQFFGPGTRLTVL.

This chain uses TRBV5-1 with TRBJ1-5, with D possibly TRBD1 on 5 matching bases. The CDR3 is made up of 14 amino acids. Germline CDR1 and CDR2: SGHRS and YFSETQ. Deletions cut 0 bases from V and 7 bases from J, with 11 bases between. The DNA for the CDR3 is TGCGCCAGCAGCTTGGGGGCAGGGCAACAGCCCCAGCATTTT. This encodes CASSLGAGQQPQHF.

The CDR3 DNA sequence: TGCGCCAGCAGCTTGGTTCCCGGAAATGAGCAGTTCTTC. Its protein product is CASSLVPGNEQFF. The rearrangement joins TRBV5-1 to TRBJ2-1; D remains ambiguous. CDR3 length: 13 residues. V was clipped by 0 bases and J by 7 bases, with 8 bases between them. Germline V gives CDR1 SGHRS, CDR2 YFSETQ. The entire variable domain, with the rest obtained from reference TRBV5-1 and TRBJ2-1, is as follows: KAGVTQTPRYLIKTRGQQVTLSCSPISGHRSVSWYQQTPGQGLQFLFEYFSETQRNKGNFPGRFSGRQFSNSRSEMNVSTLELGDSALYLCASSLVPGNEQFFGPGTRLTVL.

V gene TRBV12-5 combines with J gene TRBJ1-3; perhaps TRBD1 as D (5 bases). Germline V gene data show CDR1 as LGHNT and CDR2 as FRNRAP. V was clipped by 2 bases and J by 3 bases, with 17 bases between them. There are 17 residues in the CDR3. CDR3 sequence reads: CASGLMVGGFYGNTIYF. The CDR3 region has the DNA TGTGCTAGTGGTTTGATGGTGGGGGGGTTTTATGGAAACACCATATATTTT.

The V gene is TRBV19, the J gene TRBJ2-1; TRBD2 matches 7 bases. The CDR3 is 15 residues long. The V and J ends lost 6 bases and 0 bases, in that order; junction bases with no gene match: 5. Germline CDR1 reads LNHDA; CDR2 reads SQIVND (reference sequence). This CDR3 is CASRSRGSSYNEQFF. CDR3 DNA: TGTGCCAGTAGGAGTCGCGGGAGCTCCTACAATGAGCAGTTCTTC.

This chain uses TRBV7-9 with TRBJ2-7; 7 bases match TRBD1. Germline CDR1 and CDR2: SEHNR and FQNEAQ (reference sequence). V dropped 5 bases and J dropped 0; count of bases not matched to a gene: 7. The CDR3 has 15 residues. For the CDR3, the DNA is TGTGCCAGCAGCACGACAGGGATGGGCTCCTACGAGCAGTACTTC. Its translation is CASSTTGMGSYEQYF.